These T cell receptor beta chains were read from a single sample in a study of T cell responses to AZD1222 COVID-19 vaccine. Repertoires were generated with immunoSEQ multiplex PCR, while TCRdb's copy carries only in-frame clones and drops some. The sample has approximately 200,000 clones, about nine tenths seen once; the top ten hold about 3%. This specimen consisted of peripheral blood, obtained on day 0 of MenACWY control vaccination. Receptors were obtained from an adult in good health. Each CDR3 is given with its conserved first and last residue. The order of the fields is CDR3 length, J gene, V gene, CDR3 protein.

>15|TRBJ2-3|TRBV29-1
CSVDDIGGTTDTQYF
>14|TRBJ1-1|TRBV9
CASSVGGERTEAFF
>14|TRBJ2-7|TRBV5-1
CASSLGGVSYEQYF
>13|TRBJ2-5|TRBV3-1/TRBV3-2
CASSQLFQETQYF
>14|TRBJ2-5|TRBV5-1
CASSLDPRQETQYF
>12|TRBJ2-7|TRBV28
CASGRHGYEQYF
>15|TRBJ2-5|TRBV28
CASRPGTAVWETQYF
>11|TRBJ1-2|TRBV28
CATDDYYGYTF
>16|TRBJ2-3|TRBV5-4
CASSLARGSSTDTQYF
>11|TRBJ2-1|TRBV7-8
CASSLAGRFFF
>18|TRBJ2-3|TRBV7-6
CASGEVYTGTGGADTQYF
>13|TRBJ2-2|TRBV5-8
CASSFDATRELFF
>14|TRBJ2-5|TRBV27
CASSLLQGSETQYF
>13|TRBJ1-2|TRBV5-6
CASSLELTGGYTF
>16|TRBJ2-7|TRBV5-1
CASSLGGTPSSYEQYF
>14|TRBJ1-2|TRBV5-1
CASSPDGSIYGYTF
>12|TRBJ1-2|TRBV28
CASSFRGGGYTF
>15|TRBJ2-3|TRBV6-4
CASSAGTSGADTQYF
>14|TRBJ2-1|TRBV4-3
CASSQDPSSGEQFF
>12|TRBJ2-3|TRBV9
CASSPRPDTQYF
>13|TRBJ2-2|TRBV18
CASSPLGTGELFF
>14|TRBJ1-1|TRBV9
CASSGGLGGTEAFF
>13|TRBJ1-1|TRBV7-3
CASSLVANTEAFF
>14|TRBJ1-4|TRBV25-1
CASRGTGEWGKLFF
>14|TRBJ2-7|TRBV5-5
CASSLYSTSYEQYF
>13|TRBJ1-5|TRBV3-1/TRBV3-2
CASSRDSNQPQHF
>14|TRBJ1-2|TRBV5-6
CASSLGTGAYGYTF
>13|TRBJ1-2|TRBV29-1
CSVLTDTAGGYTF
>15|TRBJ2-6|TRBV9
CASSRSNSGANVLTF
>13|TRBJ2-5|TRBV7-3
CASSLSVEETQYF
>15|TRBJ1-3|TRBV7-2
CATRGGTGVGNTIYF
>14|TRBJ2-3|TRBV2
CASTERGITDTQYF
>14|TRBJ2-7|TRBV30
CAWSKGQGLNEQYF
>19|TRBJ2-3|TRBV2
CASSEWLAGGPIGADTQYF
>19|TRBJ2-2|TRBV4-3
CASSLNSYSGTTTTGELFF
>12|TRBJ2-2|TRBV7-2
CASSFFTGELFF
>19|TRBJ1-4|TRBV23-1
CASSPRDRGVAATNEKLFF
>15|TRBJ2-2|TRBV6-5
CASSPRGEGTGELFF
>14|TRBJ2-1|TRBV28
CANSRTGEFVKLFF
>15|TRBJ2-1|TRBV3-1/TRBV3-2
CASSPLAGSYNEQFF
>15|TRBJ2-5|TRBV7-9
CASSQGGFERETQYF
>13|TRBJ2-3|TRBV5-5
CASSFEVADTQYF
>16|TRBJ2-1|TRBV7-3
CASSLTSGRTFSQQFF
>19|TRBJ2-1|TRBV6-1
CASSERGLAGGPRVDEQFF
>16|TRBJ2-5|TRBV18
CASSPLPAGGRETQYF
>15|TRBJ1-4|TRBV2
CASRDRDRVSEKLFF
>13|TRBJ1-1|TRBV9
CASSVAPNTEAFF
>17|TRBJ1-1|TRBV6-1
CASSEPISGRTNTEAFF
>12|TRBJ2-7|TRBV4-2
CASSRDAYEQYF
>15|TRBJ2-3|TRBV3-1/TRBV3-2
CASSQVSGSTDTQYF
>19|TRBJ2-1|TRBV5-1
CASGAGTSAYSSSYNEQFF
>15|TRBJ1-4|TRBV6-5
CASRDQGSANEKLFF